This T cell receptor beta chain was identified during a study of blood T cell repertoires in COVID-19. Study in general: Acute and convalescent COVID-19 specimens originated in the United States, Italy and Spain.

The protocol was immunoSEQ multiplex PCR, while the TCRdb copy is restricted to in-frame clones and leaves out a portion. The sample holds approximately 220,000 clones; around 84% are singletons and the top ten take roughly 20%. V gave up 4 bases and J gave up 4 bases, with 10 bases separating them. The CDR3 runs to 14 residues. Germline assignment: CDR1 MNHEY and CDR2 SMNVEV (reference sequence). The cohort comprised adults aged roughly 18 to 95 years residing in about two dozen US areas. Donors of Cohort 3 who recovered were those that had two negative PCRs, clearance, or symptom resolution. This clonotype was obtained from a middle-aged man who had recovered from COVID-19. V and J are TRBV27 and TRBJ1-4; a weak D match, TRBD1 (5 bases). The specimen sequenced was PBMCs or T cells enriched from blood (not recorded which). CDR3 sequence (DNA): TGTGCCAGCAGTTCAGGGTGGGGTAATGAAAAACTGTTTTTT. Its protein is CASSSGWGNEKLFF.